This TCR beta chain was documented in a study of response to subunit inactivated influenza vaccine. Findings and caveats of the study: New T cells are recruited in small numbers by each seasonal influenza vaccination, according to the authors' suggestion.

Trimming took off 5 bases at V and 2 bases at J, with 10 bases between the two ends. This CDR3 has 12 residues. CDR1 and CDR2 from the germline V gene are DFQATT and SNEGSKA (reference sequence). With regard to this clonotype: What it binds is unknown.

TCRdb re-analysed the RT-PCR reads in MiXCR, keeping a single row per CDR3 protein. The table records fewer than 700,000 distinct CDR3 sequences, roughly 13% of them present only once. Source: PBMCs from blood, taken 45 days after vaccination. The chain carries TRBV20-1 and TRBJ2-7, with D unresolved. The origin of this receptor is a man in his fifties or sixties who received an inactivated influenza vaccine. The CDR3 loop reads CSASSQTYEQYF. The CDR3 DNA reads as TGCAGTGCTTCCAGCCAGACCTACGAGCAGTACTTC.